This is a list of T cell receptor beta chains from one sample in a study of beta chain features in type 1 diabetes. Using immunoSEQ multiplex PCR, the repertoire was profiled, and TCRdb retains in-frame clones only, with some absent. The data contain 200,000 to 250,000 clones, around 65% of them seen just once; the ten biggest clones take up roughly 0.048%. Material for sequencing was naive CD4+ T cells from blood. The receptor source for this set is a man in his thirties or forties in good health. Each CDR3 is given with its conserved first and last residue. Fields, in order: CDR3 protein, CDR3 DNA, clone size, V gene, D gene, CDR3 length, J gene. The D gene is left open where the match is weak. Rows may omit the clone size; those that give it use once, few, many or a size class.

CDR3 protein: CAWRPTSGGADTQYF; CDR3 DNA: TGTGCCTGGAGACCCACTAGCGGGGGGGCAGATACGCAGTATTTT; clone size: .; V gene: TRBV30; D gene: TRBD2; CDR3 length: 15; J gene: TRBJ2-3
CDR3 protein: CSVEGLMNTEAFF; CDR3 DNA: TGCAGCGTTGAAGGCCTAATGAACACTGAAGCTTTCTTT; clone size: .; V gene: TRBV29-1; D gene: .; CDR3 length: 13; J gene: TRBJ1-1
CDR3 protein: CASSEKDTEAFF; CDR3 DNA: TGTGCCAGCAGTGAAAAGGACACTGAAGCTTTCTTT; clone size: .; V gene: TRBV2; D gene: .; CDR3 length: 12; J gene: TRBJ1-1
CDR3 protein: CASSLDSRGFTGELFF; CDR3 DNA: TGTGCCAGCAGTCTAGATTCCAGGGGTTTCACCGGGGAGCTGTTTTTT; clone size: few; V gene: TRBV14; D gene: .; CDR3 length: 16; J gene: TRBJ2-2
CDR3 protein: CSVDDGIGTDTQYF; CDR3 DNA: TGCAGCGTTGACGATGGCATAGGCACAGATACGCAGTATTTT; clone size: .; V gene: TRBV29-1; D gene: .; CDR3 length: 14; J gene: TRBJ2-3
CDR3 protein: CATSTGTGANYGYTF; CDR3 DNA: TGTGCCACCAGCACCGGGACAGGCGCTAACTATGGCTACACCTTC; clone size: .; V gene: TRBV15; D gene: TRBD1; CDR3 length: 15; J gene: TRBJ1-2
CDR3 protein: CAWSVSSRETQYF; CDR3 DNA: TGTGCCTGGAGTGTGTCTAGTCGAGAGACCCAGTACTTC; clone size: .; V gene: TRBV30; D gene: .; CDR3 length: 13; J gene: TRBJ2-5
CDR3 protein: CSVERGYTQYF; CDR3 DNA: TGCAGCGTGGAAAGGGGGTATACGCAGTATTTT; clone size: few; V gene: TRBV29-1; D gene: .; CDR3 length: 11; J gene: TRBJ2-3
CDR3 protein: CASSSGLAGGTDTQYF; CDR3 DNA: TGTGCCAGCAGCTCGGGACTAGCGGGGGGCACAGATACGCAGTATTTT; clone size: .; V gene: TRBV7-2; D gene: TRBD2; CDR3 length: 16; J gene: TRBJ2-3
CDR3 protein: CASSDRETQYF; CDR3 DNA: TGTGCCAGCAGTGACCGGGAGACCCAGTACTTC; clone size: .; V gene: TRBV6-1; D gene: .; CDR3 length: 11; J gene: TRBJ2-5
CDR3 protein: CASSEGLAGVGEQFF; CDR3 DNA: TGTGCCAGCAGCGAGGGACTAGCGGGAGTGGGTGAGCAGTTCTTC; clone size: .; V gene: TRBV7-2; D gene: TRBD2; CDR3 length: 15; J gene: TRBJ2-1
CDR3 protein: CASSLSNQGSKNIQYF; CDR3 DNA: TGCGCCAGCAGCTTGTCCAATCAGGGGAGCAAAAACATTCAGTACTTC; clone size: .; V gene: TRBV5-1; D gene: .; CDR3 length: 16; J gene: TRBJ2-4
CDR3 protein: CASSENRPPGFF; CDR3 DNA: TGTGCCAGCAGTGAAAATCGACCTCCTGGGTTCTTC; clone size: .; V gene: TRBV2; D gene: .; CDR3 length: 12; J gene: TRBJ2-1
CDR3 protein: CASKAVTGELFF; CDR3 DNA: TGTGCCAGCAAAGCAGTCACCGGGGAGCTGTTTTTT; clone size: .; V gene: TRBV6-1; D gene: .; CDR3 length: 12; J gene: TRBJ2-2
CDR3 protein: CASSSVGYGSYNEQFF; CDR3 DNA: TGTGCCAGCAGCTCAGTTGGATACGGTTCCTACAATGAGCAGTTCTTC; clone size: .; V gene: TRBV7-6; D gene: .; CDR3 length: 16; J gene: TRBJ2-1
CDR3 protein: CASSRSGPYYNEQFF; CDR3 DNA: TGTGCCAGCAGTCGATCGGGCCCATACTACAATGAGCAGTTCTTC; clone size: once; V gene: TRBV7-2; D gene: .; CDR3 length: 15; J gene: TRBJ2-1
CDR3 protein: CASAVPGQGDDEQFF; CDR3 DNA: TGTGCCAGCGCCGTACCCGGGCAGGGGGACGATGAGCAGTTCTTC; clone size: once; V gene: TRBV25-1; D gene: TRBD1; CDR3 length: 15; J gene: TRBJ2-1
CDR3 protein: CASSFERSSSYNEQFF; CDR3 DNA: TGCGCCAGCAGCTTTGAGAGATCAAGCTCCTACAATGAGCAGTTCTTC; clone size: .; V gene: TRBV5-1; D gene: .; CDR3 length: 16; J gene: TRBJ2-1
CDR3 protein: CASSSSLNTEAFF; CDR3 DNA: TGTGCCAGCAGCTCCAGTTTAAACACTGAAGCTTTCTTT; clone size: once; V gene: TRBV7-2; D gene: .; CDR3 length: 13; J gene: TRBJ1-1
CDR3 protein: CASSTSGTGGNEQYF; CDR3 DNA: TGTGCCAGCTCCACCTCCGGAACAGGGGGCAACGAGCAGTACTTC; clone size: .; V gene: TRBV6-6; D gene: TRBD1; CDR3 length: 15; J gene: TRBJ2-7
CDR3 protein: CAWTLLAGHNEQFF; CDR3 DNA: TGTGCCTGGACTTTGCTCGCGGGTCACAATGAGCAGTTCTTC; clone size: .; V gene: TRBV30; D gene: .; CDR3 length: 14; J gene: TRBJ2-1
CDR3 protein: CSVVAQASTDTQYF; CDR3 DNA: TGCAGCGTTGTGGCCCAGGCAAGCACAGATACGCAGTATTTT; clone size: .; V gene: TRBV29-1; D gene: .; CDR3 length: 14; J gene: TRBJ2-3
CDR3 protein: CASSPLLSQGGQNIQYF; CDR3 DNA: TGCGCCAGCAGCCCCTTGTTGTCGCAGGGGGGCCAAAACATTCAGTACTTC; clone size: .; V gene: TRBV5-1; D gene: .; CDR3 length: 17; J gene: TRBJ2-4
CDR3 protein: CAWSFQAGEQYF; CDR3 DNA: TGTGCCTGGAGTTTCCAGGCGGGCGAGCAGTACTTC; clone size: .; V gene: TRBV30; D gene: .; CDR3 length: 12; J gene: TRBJ2-7
CDR3 protein: CATSRDISTNYGYTF; CDR3 DNA: TGTGCCACCAGCAGAGATATCAGCACTAACTATGGCTACACCTTC; clone size: .; V gene: TRBV15; D gene: .; CDR3 length: 15; J gene: TRBJ1-2
CDR3 protein: CSVGPSPYEQYF; CDR3 DNA: TGCAGCGTTGGTCCCTCTCCATACGAGCAGTACTTC; clone size: few; V gene: TRBV29-1; D gene: .; CDR3 length: 12; J gene: TRBJ2-7
CDR3 protein: CAWSMDRDQPQHF; CDR3 DNA: TGTGCCTGGAGTATGGACAGAGATCAGCCCCAGCATTTT; clone size: few; V gene: TRBV30; D gene: .; CDR3 length: 13; J gene: TRBJ1-5
CDR3 protein: CAISSGVLDTQYF; CDR3 DNA: TGTGCCATCAGTTCAGGGGTGTTGGATACGCAGTATTTT; clone size: .; V gene: TRBV6-1; D gene: .; CDR3 length: 13; J gene: TRBJ2-3
CDR3 protein: CSVGKLAGTDTQYF; CDR3 DNA: TGCAGCGTTGGGAAACTAGCGGGCACAGATACGCAGTATTTT; clone size: .; V gene: TRBV29-1; D gene: TRBD2; CDR3 length: 14; J gene: TRBJ2-3
CDR3 protein: CASSYHVSYNEQFF; CDR3 DNA: TGTGCCAGCAGTTACCATGTGTCCTACAATGAGCAGTTCTTC; clone size: once; V gene: TRBV6-5; D gene: .; CDR3 length: 14; J gene: TRBJ2-1
CDR3 protein: CAWSGPGLAPRPVF; CDR3 DNA: TGTGCCTGGAGCGGGCCGGGACTAGCGCCCCGCCCAGTCTTC; clone size: .; V gene: TRBV30; D gene: TRBD2; CDR3 length: 14; J gene: TRBJ2-1
CDR3 protein: CAWSGDRQYQPQHF; CDR3 DNA: TGTGCCTGGAGTGGGGACAGGCAGTACCAGCCCCAGCATTTT; clone size: once; V gene: TRBV30; D gene: TRBD1; CDR3 length: 14; J gene: TRBJ1-5
CDR3 protein: CASSMSGQTYEQYF; CDR3 DNA: TGTGCCAGCAGCATGTCGGGACAGACCTACGAGCAGTACTTC; clone size: .; V gene: TRBV7-2; D gene: TRBD1; CDR3 length: 14; J gene: TRBJ2-7
CDR3 protein: CAIRGNYEQYF; CDR3 DNA: TGTGCCATCAGAGGGAACTACGAGCAGTACTTC; clone size: .; V gene: TRBV10-3; D gene: .; CDR3 length: 11; J gene: TRBJ2-7
CDR3 protein: CASIPLPGQGDNEQFF; CDR3 DNA: TGTGCCAGCATACCTCTCCCGGGACAGGGCGACAATGAGCAGTTCTTC; clone size: .; V gene: TRBV28; D gene: TRBD1; CDR3 length: 16; J gene: TRBJ2-1
CDR3 protein: CASSYSPGREAQYF; CDR3 DNA: TGTGCCAGCAGTTACTCTCCCGGAAGGGAGGCCCAGTACTTC; clone size: .; V gene: TRBV6-5; D gene: .; CDR3 length: 14; J gene: TRBJ2-5
CDR3 protein: CASSAPRANTGELFF; CDR3 DNA: TGTGCCAGCAGCGCCCCGCGAGCGAACACCGGGGAGCTGTTTTTT; clone size: .; V gene: TRBV9; D gene: .; CDR3 length: 15; J gene: TRBJ2-2
CDR3 protein: CASSRGRATGELFF; CDR3 DNA: TGTGCCAGCAGTAGGGGCAGGGCCACCGGGGAGCTGTTTTTT; clone size: .; V gene: TRBV6-5; D gene: .; CDR3 length: 14; J gene: TRBJ2-2
CDR3 protein: CASSVTDRRETQYF; CDR3 DNA: TGCGCCAGCAGCGTGACGGACAGGAGGGAGACCCAGTACTTC; clone size: .; V gene: TRBV5-1; D gene: TRBD1; CDR3 length: 14; J gene: TRBJ2-5
CDR3 protein: CSVEELAGGEQYF; CDR3 DNA: TGCAGCGTTGAAGAGCTGGCCGGCGGCGAGCAGTACTTC; clone size: .; V gene: TRBV29-1; D gene: .; CDR3 length: 13; J gene: TRBJ2-7
CDR3 protein: CAWCPIVSYNEQFF; CDR3 DNA: TGTGCCTGGTGCCCTATAGTGTCCTACAATGAGCAGTTCTTC; clone size: few; V gene: TRBV30; D gene: .; CDR3 length: 14; J gene: TRBJ2-1
CDR3 protein: CAWSVLGEAFF; CDR3 DNA: TGTGCCTGGAGTGTACTGGGTGAAGCTTTCTTT; clone size: .; V gene: TRBV30; D gene: .; CDR3 length: 11; J gene: TRBJ1-1
CDR3 protein: CAWSSGLPPSGEAFF; CDR3 DNA: TGTGCCTGGAGTTCCGGACTACCCCCTTCGGGTGAAGCTTTCTTT; clone size: .; V gene: TRBV30; D gene: .; CDR3 length: 15; J gene: TRBJ1-1
CDR3 protein: CASSHFGEQYF; CDR3 DNA: TGCGCCAGCAGCCATTTCGGCGAGCAGTACTTC; clone size: .; V gene: TRBV4-1; D gene: .; CDR3 length: 11; J gene: TRBJ2-7
CDR3 protein: CASSVDRDRANYGYTF; CDR3 DNA: TGTGCCAGCAGCGTAGACCGGGACAGAGCTAACTATGGCTACACCTTC; clone size: .; V gene: TRBV9; D gene: TRBD1; CDR3 length: 16; J gene: TRBJ1-2
CDR3 protein: CASSYNTDTQYF; CDR3 DNA: TGTGCCAGCAGTTACAACACAGATACGCAGTATTTT; clone size: .; V gene: TRBV6-5; D gene: .; CDR3 length: 12; J gene: TRBJ2-3
CDR3 protein: CASIERTSGSHEQFF; CDR3 DNA: TGTGCCAGCATAGAGAGGACTAGCGGGAGCCATGAGCAGTTCTTC; clone size: .; V gene: TRBV13; D gene: TRBD2; CDR3 length: 15; J gene: TRBJ2-1
CDR3 protein: CSVEQGRETQYF; CDR3 DNA: TGCAGCGTTGAACAGGGGAGGGAGACCCAGTACTTC; clone size: .; V gene: TRBV29-1; D gene: .; CDR3 length: 12; J gene: TRBJ2-5
CDR3 protein: CASSEYSGNYGYTF; CDR3 DNA: TGTGCCAGCAGTGAATATTCCGGGAATTATGGCTACACCTTC; clone size: .; V gene: TRBV25-1; D gene: .; CDR3 length: 14; J gene: TRBJ1-2
CDR3 protein: CAWSVAAGAWDTQYF; CDR3 DNA: TGTGCCTGGAGTGTAGCAGCGGGAGCGTGGGATACGCAGTATTTT; clone size: .; V gene: TRBV30; D gene: TRBD2; CDR3 length: 15; J gene: TRBJ2-3
CDR3 protein: CASSARRPGGSPLHF; CDR3 DNA: TGTGCCAGCAGTGCGCGAAGGCCAGGGGGTTCACCCCTCCACTTT; clone size: .; V gene: TRBV2; D gene: TRBD1; CDR3 length: 15; J gene: TRBJ1-6
CDR3 protein: CASTSTGGGGELFF; CDR3 DNA: TGTGCCAGCACCTCGACAGGGGGAGGCGGGGAGCTGTTTTTT; clone size: .; V gene: TRBV27; D gene: TRBD1; CDR3 length: 14; J gene: TRBJ2-2
CDR3 protein: CASSSGQQETQYF; CDR3 DNA: TGTGCCAGCAGTTCGGGACAGCAAGAGACCCAGTACTTC; clone size: .; V gene: TRBV28; D gene: TRBD1; CDR3 length: 13; J gene: TRBJ2-5
CDR3 protein: CAWRSYQGAEAFF; CDR3 DNA: TGTGCCTGGAGGTCTTACCAGGGGGCTGAAGCTTTCTTT; clone size: few; V gene: TRBV30; D gene: TRBD1; CDR3 length: 13; J gene: TRBJ1-1